A selection of T cell receptor beta chains follows, all from one sample in a study of immune evolution from preneoplasia to lung adenocarcinoma. The data were produced by immunoSEQ multiplex PCR, yet TCRdb's version contains in-frame clones alone and is incomplete. Among around 6,100 clones listed, 77% were seen once. Sequenced sample: FFPE lung adenocarcinoma in situ tissue. Every receptor here comes from a person aged 55-80 years with lung adenocarcinoma. CDR3s include the opening cysteine and the closing phenylalanine or tryptophan. Each record gives: V gene, clone size, J gene, D gene, CDR3 length, CDR3 DNA, CDR3 protein. D genes are given only for firm matches. Not all rows give a size; the values are once, few, many and, for expanded clones, a class.

V: TRBV9
size: .
J: TRBJ2-5
D: .
length: 18
DNA: TGTGCCAGCAGCCCCCCACCCCCCGACGCTAGTGGACAAGAGACCCAGTACTTC
CDR3: CASSPPPPDASGQETQYF

V: TRBV2
size: large
J: TRBJ1-1
D: .
length: 12
DNA: TGTGCCAGCAGCGGTGGGGTGACTGAAGCTTTCTTT
CDR3: CASSGGVTEAFF

V: TRBV27
size: .
J: TRBJ2-7
D: .
length: 13
DNA: TGTGCCAGCAGTTTTTCCCGATCTGGGGAGCAGTACTTC
CDR3: CASSFSRSGEQYF

V: TRBV6-6
size: .
J: TRBJ1-1
D: TRBD1
length: 14
DNA: TGTGCCAGCACCCCCCGGGACAGGGGTTCTGAAGCTTTCTTT
CDR3: CASTPRDRGSEAFF

V: TRBV30
size: .
J: TRBJ1-5
D: .
length: 14
DNA: TGTGCCTGGAGTGTAAGGGCAGGTAATCAGCCCCAGCATTTT
CDR3: CAWSVRAGNQPQHF

V: TRBV7-9
size: .
J: TRBJ1-6
D: .
length: 15
DNA: TGTGCCAGCAGCCCTACGGCCCTGCGGGAGTCACCCCTCCACTTT
CDR3: CASSPTALRESPLHF

V: TRBV4-3
size: .
J: TRBJ2-1
D: .
length: 16
DNA: TGCGCCAGCAGCCAAGATTACCCTCTAGGGTACAATGAGCAGTTCTTC
CDR3: CASSQDYPLGYNEQFF

V: TRBV5-1
size: .
J: TRBJ1-1
D: TRBD1
length: 16
DNA: TGCGCCAGCAGCTCCAACGGACAGGCGCCGAACACTGAAGCTTTCTTT
CDR3: CASSSNGQAPNTEAFF

V: TRBV19
size: .
J: TRBJ1-4
D: .
length: 11
DNA: TGTGCCAGTAGTATAAGCGAAAAACTGTTTTTT
CDR3: CASSISEKLFF

V: TRBV5-6
size: few
J: TRBJ1-3
D: .
length: 13
DNA: TGTGCCAGCAGCTTGGGAGCTGGAAACACCATATATTTT
CDR3: CASSLGAGNTIYF

V: TRBV6-5
size: few
J: TRBJ1-5
D: .
length: 13
DNA: TGTGCCAGCAGTTACAGGTTGGATCAGCCCCAGCATTTT
CDR3: CASSYRLDQPQHF

V: TRBV28
size: .
J: TRBJ1-1
D: .
length: 14
DNA: TGTGCCAGCAGTTTTAGGGGGTTGAACACTGAAGCTTTCTTT
CDR3: CASSFRGLNTEAFF

V: TRBV2
size: .
J: TRBJ1-4
D: TRBD1
length: 13
DNA: TGTGCCAGCAGTCGGGACAGAAATGAAAAACTGTTTTTT
CDR3: CASSRDRNEKLFF

V: TRBV6-1
size: .
J: TRBJ1-6
D: .
length: 13
DNA: TGTGCCAGCAGTGAAGGCCCCAGATCACCCCTCCACTTT
CDR3: CASSEGPRSPLHF

V: TRBV6-6
size: few
J: TRBJ2-7
D: .
length: 13
DNA: TGTGCCAGCAGACTCGAGGGGACCTACGAGCAGTACTTC
CDR3: CASRLEGTYEQYF

V: TRBV27
size: once
J: TRBJ2-1
D: TRBD1
length: 13
DNA: TGTGCCAGCAGTTCGGTTGACAGGGATGAGCAGTTCTTC
CDR3: CASSSVDRDEQFF

V: TRBV5-6
size: .
J: TRBJ2-7
D: .
length: 13
DNA: TGTGCCAGCAGCTTGCCGACAGCCTACGAGCAGTACTTC
CDR3: CASSLPTAYEQYF

V: TRBV12-5
size: few
J: TRBJ2-6
D: .
length: 18
DNA: TGTGCTAGTGGTTTGCAAAACCCCCGGGGCGCTGGGGCCAACGTCCTGACTTTC
CDR3: CASGLQNPRGAGANVLTF

V: TRBV2
size: .
J: TRBJ2-3
D: TRBD2
length: 14
DNA: TGTGCCAGCAGACTAGCGCCTAGCACAGATACGCAGTATTTT
CDR3: CASRLAPSTDTQYF

V: TRBV5-4
size: .
J: TRBJ1-2
D: .
length: 15
DNA: TGTGCCAGCAGCTTGAAGGCGGATCCTAACTATGGCTACACCTTC
CDR3: CASSLKADPNYGYTF

V: TRBV25-1
size: .
J: TRBJ1-4
D: .
length: 18
DNA: TGTGCCAGCAGGTCTGATAGGGAAGGTTCCGCAACTAATGAAAAACTGTTTTTT
CDR3: CASRSDREGSATNEKLFF

V: TRBV27
size: few
J: TRBJ1-5
D: .
length: 17
DNA: TGTGCCAGCAGTTTAAGGTCGACAGGATATAGCAATCAGCCCCAGCATTTT
CDR3: CASSLRSTGYSNQPQHF

V: TRBV7-9
size: .
J: TRBJ2-7
D: .
length: 12
DNA: TGTGCCAGCAGCCGGCCGACGGGCGAGCAGTACTTC
CDR3: CASSRPTGEQYF

V: TRBV6-5
size: .
J: TRBJ2-1
D: .
length: 12
DNA: TGTGCCAGCAGTACCAGTCACAATGAGCAGTTCTTC
CDR3: CASSTSHNEQFF

V: TRBV5-1
size: .
J: TRBJ1-6
D: .
length: 17
DNA: TGCGCCAGCAGCTTGGCGGAGGCAGGACGGGAAGGTTCACCCCTCCACTTT
CDR3: CASSLAEAGREGSPLHF

V: TRBV4-1
size: medium-sized
J: TRBJ1-2
D: .
length: 12
DNA: TGCGCCAGCCTAGGGCCTTTCTATGGCTACACCTTC
CDR3: CASLGPFYGYTF

V: TRBV7-2
size: .
J: TRBJ2-2
D: .
length: 15
DNA: TGTGCCAGCAGCTTTGACGGGGTGAACACCGGGGAGCTGTTTTTT
CDR3: CASSFDGVNTGELFF

V: TRBV19
size: medium-sized
J: TRBJ2-3
D: .
length: 12
DNA: TGTGCCAGTACCTCCAGGGGAGATACGCAGTATTTT
CDR3: CASTSRGDTQYF

V: TRBV6-1
size: .
J: TRBJ1-5
D: .
length: 11
DNA: TGTGCCAGCAGTGAGTTCCAGCCCCAGCATTTT
CDR3: CASSEFQPQHF

V: TRBV6-5
size: .
J: TRBJ2-6
D: .
length: 16
DNA: TGTGCCAGCAGTTACTCGGCGGGGACTGGGGCCAACGTCCTGACTTTC
CDR3: CASSYSAGTGANVLTF

V: TRBV19
size: .
J: TRBJ1-5
D: .
length: 14
DNA: TGTGCCAGTAGTATCCCTCAACCACATCAGCCCCAGCATTTT
CDR3: CASSIPQPHQPQHF

V: TRBV7-9
size: .
J: TRBJ1-1
D: .
length: 13
DNA: TGTGCCAGTATCTTGAGGGCGGACACTGAAGCTTTCTTT
CDR3: CASILRADTEAFF

V: TRBV5-4
size: .
J: TRBJ1-2
D: .
length: 14
DNA: TGTGCCAGCAGCCTCTACGACAGTAACTATGGCTACACCTTC
CDR3: CASSLYDSNYGYTF

V: TRBV27
size: .
J: TRBJ2-7
D: TRBD1
length: 15
DNA: TGTGCCAGCAGTTTAGGGACAGGGAGACCCAACGAGCAGTACTTC
CDR3: CASSLGTGRPNEQYF

V: TRBV13
size: .
J: TRBJ1-1
D: .
length: 13
DNA: TGTGCCAGCAACTACCCAGGGTCCCCTGAAGCTTTCTTT
CDR3: CASNYPGSPEAFF

V: TRBV27
size: .
J: TRBJ2-1
D: .
length: 12
DNA: TGTGCCAGCAGGCATCGCGGGACAGAGCAGTTCTTC
CDR3: CASRHRGTEQFF

V: TRBV18
size: few
J: TRBJ1-6
D: .
length: 14
DNA: TGTGCCAGCTCACTGCCAGGGGATAATTCACCCCTCCACTTT
CDR3: CASSLPGDNSPLHF

V: TRBV5-1
size: .
J: TRBJ1-1
D: .
length: 12
DNA: TGCGCCAGCAGCGGGTCGTACACTGAAGCTTTCTTT
CDR3: CASSGSYTEAFF

V: TRBV5-1
size: once
J: TRBJ1-2
D: TRBD1
length: 16
DNA: TGCGCCAGCAGCTTGGGGACAGGACCTACTAACTATGGCTACACCTTC
CDR3: CASSLGTGPTNYGYTF

V: TRBV6-4
size: .
J: TRBJ1-1
D: .
length: 13
DNA: TGTGCCAGCAGTCAGGGTGAGAACACTGAAGCTTTCTTT
CDR3: CASSQGENTEAFF

V: TRBV28
size: few
J: TRBJ2-7
D: .
length: 11
DNA: TGTGCCAGCAGTTCCAAGGGAAGATGGTACTTC
CDR3: CASSSKGRWYF

V: TRBV18
size: large
J: TRBJ2-3
D: .
length: 13
DNA: TGTGCCAGCTCACCGGACACCCCCGATACGCAGTATTTT
CDR3: CASSPDTPDTQYF

V: TRBV15
size: .
J: TRBJ1-1
D: .
length: 14
DNA: TGTGCCACCAGCAGGGGACGGACGAACACTGAAGCTTTCTTT
CDR3: CATSRGRTNTEAFF

V: TRBV7-9
size: medium-sized
J: TRBJ2-7
D: .
length: 18
DNA: TGTGCCAGCAGCTCCTCCCTTGGTGGGCTTGAGAGTTCCTACGAGCAGTACTTC
CDR3: CASSSSLGGLESSYEQYF

V: TRBV11-2
size: .
J: TRBJ2-5
D: TRBD2
length: 14
DNA: TGTGCCAGCAGCATACTAGCGGGGGAAGAGACCCAGTACTTC
CDR3: CASSILAGEETQYF

V: TRBV5-1
size: .
J: TRBJ1-2
D: .
length: 15
DNA: TGCGCCAGCAGTCCCTCGGGGGGGGACGTCTATGGCTACACCTTC
CDR3: CASSPSGGDVYGYTF

V: TRBV7-9
size: once
J: TRBJ2-7
D: .
length: 13
DNA: TGTGCCAGCAGCTCGAGGACTGATTACGAGCAGTACTTC
CDR3: CASSSRTDYEQYF

V: TRBV7-9
size: .
J: TRBJ2-3
D: .
length: 13
DNA: TGTGCCAGCACCGGACTGAGCACAGATACGCAGTATTTT
CDR3: CASTGLSTDTQYF

V: TRBV7-6
size: once
J: TRBJ1-1
D: .
length: 14
DNA: TGTGCCAGCAGCTTAGACACAGGGCACACTGAAGCTTTCTTT
CDR3: CASSLDTGHTEAFF

V: TRBV18
size: .
J: TRBJ1-1
D: .
length: 15
DNA: TGTGCCAGCTCACCCTCACAGGACCTGAACACTGAAGCTTTCTTT
CDR3: CASSPSQDLNTEAFF